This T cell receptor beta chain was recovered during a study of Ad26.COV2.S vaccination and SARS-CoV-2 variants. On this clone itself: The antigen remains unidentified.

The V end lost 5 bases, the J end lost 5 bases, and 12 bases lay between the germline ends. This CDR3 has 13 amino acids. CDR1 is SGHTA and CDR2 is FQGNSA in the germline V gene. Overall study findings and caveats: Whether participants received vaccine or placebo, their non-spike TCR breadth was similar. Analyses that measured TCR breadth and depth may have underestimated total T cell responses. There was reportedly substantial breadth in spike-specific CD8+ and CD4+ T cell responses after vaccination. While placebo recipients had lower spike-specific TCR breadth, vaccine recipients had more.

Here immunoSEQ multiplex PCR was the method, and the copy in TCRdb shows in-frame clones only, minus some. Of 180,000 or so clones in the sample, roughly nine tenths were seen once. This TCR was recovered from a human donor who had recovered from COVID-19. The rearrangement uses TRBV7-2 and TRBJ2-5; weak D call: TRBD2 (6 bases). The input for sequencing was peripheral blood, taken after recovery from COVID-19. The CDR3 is CASSRNRGETQYF. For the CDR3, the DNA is TGTGCCAGCAGCCGAAATCGGGGGGAGACCCAGTACTTC.